The table lists the clone carrying this TCR beta chain with a few counts. The antigen remains undetermined. Germline V gene sequence: CDR1 MGHRA, CDR2 YSYEKL. The trim removed 5 bases at V and 4 bases at J, leaving 11 bases unmatched. The CDR3 is made up of 17 amino acids. This entry comes from a study of radiotherapy plus CTLA-4 blockade in lung cancer. Study summary: For approximately 17% of patients, objective responses occurred, and about 30% had disease control.

Sequencing used immunoSEQ multiplex PCR; TCRdb keeps in-frame clones, though not all of them. The sample carries some 46,000 clones, roughly three quarters recorded once. Findings and limits, study-wide: Once radiotherapy plus ipilimumab had been given, TCR clones derived from tumor expanded in blood.

People whose metastatic non-small-cell lung cancer was chemo-refractory got focal radiation along with CTLA-4 blockade by ipilimumab. Sequences were derived from peripheral blood, sampled from a patient treated with radiotherapy plus ipilimumab. The TCR sequence derives from a human donor with non-small cell lung cancer whose response to radiotherapy plus ipilimumab could not be evaluated. V usage is TRBV4-1 and J usage is TRBJ2-6; 7 bases map to TRBD1. CDR3 DNA sequence: TGCGCCAGCAGCGATACCGGGACAGCCTGGGGGGCCAACGTCCTGACTTTC. It is translated as CASSDTGTAWGANVLTF.